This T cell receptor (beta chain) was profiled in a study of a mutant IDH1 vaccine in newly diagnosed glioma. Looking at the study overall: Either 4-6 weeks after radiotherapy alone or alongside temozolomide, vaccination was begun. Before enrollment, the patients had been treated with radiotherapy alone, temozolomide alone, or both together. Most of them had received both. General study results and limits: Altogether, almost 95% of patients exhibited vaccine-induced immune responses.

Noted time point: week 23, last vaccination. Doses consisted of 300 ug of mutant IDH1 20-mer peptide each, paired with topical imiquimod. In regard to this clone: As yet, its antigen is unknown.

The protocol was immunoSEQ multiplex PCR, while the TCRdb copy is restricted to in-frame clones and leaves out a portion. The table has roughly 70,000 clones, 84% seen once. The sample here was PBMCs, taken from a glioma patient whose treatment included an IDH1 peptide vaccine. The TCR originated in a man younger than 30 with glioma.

In nucleotides, the CDR3 is TGCGCCAGCAGCCAAGGGTTGGCCTACATCGAGCAGTTCTTC. Protein: CASSQGLAYIEQFF. The chain employs TRBV4-3 and TRBJ2-1; D gene uncertain. Deletions cut 1 base from V and 10 bases from J, with 14 bases between. The CDR3 is 14 amino acids. Germline V gene lookup returns CDR1 LGHNA and CDR2 YSLEER.